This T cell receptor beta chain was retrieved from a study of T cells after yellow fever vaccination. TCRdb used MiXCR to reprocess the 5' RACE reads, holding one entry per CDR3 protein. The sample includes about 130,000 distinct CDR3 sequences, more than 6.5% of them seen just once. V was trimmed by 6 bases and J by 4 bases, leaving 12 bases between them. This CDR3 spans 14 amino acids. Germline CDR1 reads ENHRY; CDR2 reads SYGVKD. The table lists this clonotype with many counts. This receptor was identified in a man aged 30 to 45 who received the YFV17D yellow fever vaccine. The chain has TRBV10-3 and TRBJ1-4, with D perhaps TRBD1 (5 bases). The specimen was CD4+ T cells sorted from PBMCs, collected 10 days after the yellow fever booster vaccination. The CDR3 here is CAISGTAFNEKLFF. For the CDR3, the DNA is TGTGCCATCAGCGGGACGGCCTTTAATGAAAAACTGTTTTTT.